This T cell receptor (beta chain) appears in the sequencing data of a study of blood T cell repertoires in COVID-19. Overall study: Sites in the United States, Italy and Spain provided acute and convalescent COVID-19 samples.

Clones were read by immunoSEQ multiplex PCR, and TCRdb kept only the in-frame ones, dropping some. This table has around 300,000 clones, 70% to 90% appearing once. Followed longitudinally, the Seattle patients had been enrolled during active infection. The trim removed 1 base at V and 8 bases at J, leaving 4 bases unmatched. CDR3 length: 12 residues. CDR1 is GTSNPN, CDR2 SVGIG, per germline (reference sequence). The rearrangement uses TRBV30 and TRBJ1-2; the match to TRBD1 covers 7 bases. Sequences were obtained from peripheral blood. This clonotype was obtained from a woman in her 30s with COVID-19, enrolled during active disease. The CDR3 DNA reads as TGTGCCTGGAGTGCGACAGGGTACGGCTACACCTTC. Amino acid sequence: CAWSATGYGYTF.